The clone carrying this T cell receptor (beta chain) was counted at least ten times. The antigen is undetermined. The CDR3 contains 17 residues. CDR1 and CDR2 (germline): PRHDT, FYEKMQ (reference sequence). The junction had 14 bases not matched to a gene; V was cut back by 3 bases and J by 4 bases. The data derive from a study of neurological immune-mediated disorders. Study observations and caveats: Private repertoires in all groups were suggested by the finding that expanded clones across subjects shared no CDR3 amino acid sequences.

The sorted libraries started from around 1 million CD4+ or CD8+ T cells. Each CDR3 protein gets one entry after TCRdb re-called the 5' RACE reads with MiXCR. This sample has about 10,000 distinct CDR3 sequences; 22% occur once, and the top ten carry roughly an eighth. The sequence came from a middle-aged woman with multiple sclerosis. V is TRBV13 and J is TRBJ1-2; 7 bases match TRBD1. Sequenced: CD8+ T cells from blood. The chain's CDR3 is CASSLGTDPYPRYGYTF. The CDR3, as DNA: TGTGCCAGCAGCTTGGGGACAGACCCATATCCACGCTATGGCTACACCTTC.